Below, one T cell receptor beta chain is given with its context. The sample belongs to a study of blood T cell repertoires in COVID-19. Study context: The United States, Italy and Spain supplied acute and convalescent COVID-19 samples. PBMCs, B-cell-depleted T cells, or T cells were the source of the cDNA or gDNA that made up the material.

Looked up from germline, CDR1 is WSHSY and CDR2 is SAAADI. The V gene lost 1 base and the J gene lost 1 base, with 7 bases spanning the gap. The CDR3 is 14 residues long. In the original processing: Amplification from reference gene primers served as the basis for estimated nucleated cell counts. Profiled with immunoSEQ multiplex PCR; TCRdb holds only in-frame clones, not every one. V and J calls and clone size are as listed in that table; D and trimming were resolved from the DNA. The sample carries about 29,000 clones, roughly nine tenths recorded once. Input material: peripheral blood. The V gene is TRBV10-2, the J gene TRBJ1-1; D gene ambiguous. This clonotype originated in a man older than 75 with acute or convalescent COVID-19. For the CDR3, the DNA is TGCGCCAGCAGTGAGTACAGAAAGAACACTGAAGCTTTCTTT. Translation gives CASSEYRKNTEAFF.